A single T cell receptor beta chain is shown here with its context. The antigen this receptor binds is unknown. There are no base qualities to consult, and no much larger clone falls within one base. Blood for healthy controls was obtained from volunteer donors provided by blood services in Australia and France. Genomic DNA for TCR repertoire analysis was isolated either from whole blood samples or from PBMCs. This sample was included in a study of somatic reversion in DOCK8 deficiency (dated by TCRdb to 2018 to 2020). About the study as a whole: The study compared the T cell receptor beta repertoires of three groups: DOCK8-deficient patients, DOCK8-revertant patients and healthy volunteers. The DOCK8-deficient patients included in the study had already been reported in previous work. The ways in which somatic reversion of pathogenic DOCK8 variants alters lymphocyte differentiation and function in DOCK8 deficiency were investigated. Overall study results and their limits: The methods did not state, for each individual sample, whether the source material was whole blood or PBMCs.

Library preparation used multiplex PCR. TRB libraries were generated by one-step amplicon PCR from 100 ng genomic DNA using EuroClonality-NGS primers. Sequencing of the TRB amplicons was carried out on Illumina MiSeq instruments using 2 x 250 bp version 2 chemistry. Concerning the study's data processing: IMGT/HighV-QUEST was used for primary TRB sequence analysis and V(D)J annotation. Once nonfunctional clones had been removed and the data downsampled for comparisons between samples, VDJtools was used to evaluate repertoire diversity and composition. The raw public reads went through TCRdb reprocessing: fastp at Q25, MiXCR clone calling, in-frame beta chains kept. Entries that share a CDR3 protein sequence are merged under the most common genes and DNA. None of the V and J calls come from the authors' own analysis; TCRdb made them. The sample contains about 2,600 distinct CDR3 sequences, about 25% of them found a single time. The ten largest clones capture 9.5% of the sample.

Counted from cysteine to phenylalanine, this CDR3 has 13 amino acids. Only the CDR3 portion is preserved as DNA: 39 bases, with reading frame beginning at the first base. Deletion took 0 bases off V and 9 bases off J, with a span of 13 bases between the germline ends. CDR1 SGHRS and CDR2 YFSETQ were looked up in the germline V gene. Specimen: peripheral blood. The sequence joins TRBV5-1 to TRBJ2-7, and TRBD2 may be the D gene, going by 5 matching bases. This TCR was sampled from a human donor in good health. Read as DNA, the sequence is TGCGCCAGCAGCTTGGTGGAGGCGATGGGGCAGTACTTC. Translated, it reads CASSLVEAMGQYF.